The T cell receptor (beta chain) under discussion was sequenced for a study of CD8 T cells in Susac syndrome. Unmatched junction bases numbered 14, after V lost 6 bases and J lost 7 bases. This CDR3 contains 15 residues. CDR1 is MNHEY, CDR2 SMNVEV, per germline (reference sequence). The authors sequenced TCR beta from blood CD8+ and CD4+ T cells. The multiple sclerosis control cohort comprised treatment-naive individuals presenting with stable or active relapsing-remitting disease. RNA, at about 0.45 to 1 ug, was reverse transcribed with random hexamers. An immunoSEQ multiplex PCR generated amplified TCR beta CDR3 products spanning 54 Vbeta and 13 Jbeta. Using its own MiXCR run on the immunoSEQ multiplex PCR reads, TCRdb lists one record per CDR3 protein. The table shows hundreds of thousands of distinct CDR3 sequences, with approximately 85% occurring only once.

This chain links TRBV27 with TRBJ1-1; the match to TRBD1 covers 7 bases. The clonotype comes from a human donor with multiple sclerosis. The source material was CD8+ T cells from PBMCs. CDR3 DNA: TGTGCCAGCAGCTATTTCGGGACAGAGGAGGATGAAGCTTTCTTT. Protein: CASSYFGTEEDEAFF.